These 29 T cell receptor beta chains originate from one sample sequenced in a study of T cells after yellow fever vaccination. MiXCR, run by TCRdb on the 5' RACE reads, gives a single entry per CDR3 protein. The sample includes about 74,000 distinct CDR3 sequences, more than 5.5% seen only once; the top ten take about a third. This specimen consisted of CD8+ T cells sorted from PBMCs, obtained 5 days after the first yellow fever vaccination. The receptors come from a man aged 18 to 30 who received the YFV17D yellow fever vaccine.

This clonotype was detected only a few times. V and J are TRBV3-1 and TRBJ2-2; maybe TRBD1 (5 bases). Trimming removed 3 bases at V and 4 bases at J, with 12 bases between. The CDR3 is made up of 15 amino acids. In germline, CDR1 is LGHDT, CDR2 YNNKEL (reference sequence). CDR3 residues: CASSHLGESTGELFF. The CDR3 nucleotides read TGTGCCAGCAGCCACTTAGGGGAAAGCACCGGGGAGCTGTTTTTT.

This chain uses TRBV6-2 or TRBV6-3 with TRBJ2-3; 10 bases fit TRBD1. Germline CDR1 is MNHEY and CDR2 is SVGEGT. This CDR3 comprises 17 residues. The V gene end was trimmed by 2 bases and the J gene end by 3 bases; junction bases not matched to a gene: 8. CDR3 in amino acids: CASSYNPTGGATDTQYF. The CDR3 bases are TGTGCCAGCAGTTACAACCCGACAGGGGGCGCGACAGATACGCAGTATTTT.

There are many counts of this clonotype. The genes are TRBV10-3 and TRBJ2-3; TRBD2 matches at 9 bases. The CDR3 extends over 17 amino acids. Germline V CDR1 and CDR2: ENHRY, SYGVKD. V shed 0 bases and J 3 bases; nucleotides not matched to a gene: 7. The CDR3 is CAISESRQRGETDTQYF. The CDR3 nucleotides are TGTGCCATCAGTGAGTCGAGGCAGCGGGGGGAAACAGATACGCAGTATTTT.

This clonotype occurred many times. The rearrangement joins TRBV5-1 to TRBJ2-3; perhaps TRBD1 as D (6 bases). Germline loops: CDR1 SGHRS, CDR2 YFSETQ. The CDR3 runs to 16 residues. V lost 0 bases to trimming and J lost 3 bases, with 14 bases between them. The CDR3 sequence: CASSLGTAARTDTQYF. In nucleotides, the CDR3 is TGCGCCAGCAGCTTGGGGACAGCCGCACGTACAGATACGCAGTATTTT.

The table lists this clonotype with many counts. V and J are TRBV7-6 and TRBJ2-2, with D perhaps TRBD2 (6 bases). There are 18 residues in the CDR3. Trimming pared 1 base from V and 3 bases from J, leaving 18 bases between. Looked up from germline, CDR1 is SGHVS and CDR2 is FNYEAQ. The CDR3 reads CASSLGLARSRDTGELFF. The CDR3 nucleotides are TGTGCCAGCAGCTTAGGGCTAGCGAGGTCGAGGGACACCGGGGAGCTGTTTTTT.

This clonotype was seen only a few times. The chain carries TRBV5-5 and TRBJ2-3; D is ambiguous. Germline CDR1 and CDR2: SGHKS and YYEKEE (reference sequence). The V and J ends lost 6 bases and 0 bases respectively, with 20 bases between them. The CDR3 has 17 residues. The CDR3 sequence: CASTVVAFHSSTDTQYF. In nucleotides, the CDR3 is TGTGCCAGCACTGTTGTGGCCTTCCATTCTAGCACAGATACGCAGTATTTT. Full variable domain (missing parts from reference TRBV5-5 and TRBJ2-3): DAGVTQSPTHLIKTRGQQVTLRCSPISGHKSVSWYQQVLGQGPQFIFQYYEKEERGRGNFPDRFSARQFPNYSSELNVNALLLGDSALYLCASTVVAFHSSTDTQYFGPGTRLTVL.

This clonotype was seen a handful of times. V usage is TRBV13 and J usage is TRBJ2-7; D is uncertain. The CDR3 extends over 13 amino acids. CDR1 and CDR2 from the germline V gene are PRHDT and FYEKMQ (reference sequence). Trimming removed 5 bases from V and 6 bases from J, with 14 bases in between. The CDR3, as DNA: TGTGCCAGCAGCCCGCTAGGGCTAGGCGAGCAGTACTTC. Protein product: CASSPLGLGEQYF.

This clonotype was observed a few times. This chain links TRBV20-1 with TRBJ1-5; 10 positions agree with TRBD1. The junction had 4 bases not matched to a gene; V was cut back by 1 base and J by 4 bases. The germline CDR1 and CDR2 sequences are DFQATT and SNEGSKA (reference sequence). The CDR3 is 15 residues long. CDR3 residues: CSARGAGQGNQPQHF. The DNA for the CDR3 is TGCAGTGCTAGAGGAGCGGGACAGGGGAATCAGCCCCAGCATTTT.

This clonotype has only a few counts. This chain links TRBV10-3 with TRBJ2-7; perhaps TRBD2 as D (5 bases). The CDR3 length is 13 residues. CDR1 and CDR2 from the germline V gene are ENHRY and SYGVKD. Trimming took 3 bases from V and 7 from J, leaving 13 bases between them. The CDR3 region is CAISDRLAGEQYV. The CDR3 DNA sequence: TGTGCCATCAGTGACCGGCTAGCCGGGGAGCAGTACGTC.

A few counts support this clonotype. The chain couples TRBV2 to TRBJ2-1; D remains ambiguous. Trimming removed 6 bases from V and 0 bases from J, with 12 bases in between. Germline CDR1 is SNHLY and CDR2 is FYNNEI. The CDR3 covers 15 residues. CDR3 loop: CASSLDLSSYNEQFF. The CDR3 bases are TGTGCCAGCAGCCTGGACCTAAGCTCCTACAATGAGCAGTTCTTC.

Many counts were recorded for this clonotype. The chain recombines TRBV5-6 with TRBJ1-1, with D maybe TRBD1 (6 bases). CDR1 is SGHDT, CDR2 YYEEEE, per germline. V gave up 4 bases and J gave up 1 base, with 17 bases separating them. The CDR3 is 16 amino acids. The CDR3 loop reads CASSPDSARSNTEAFF. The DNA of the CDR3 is TGTGCCAGCAGCCCGGACAGCGCTCGATCGAACACTGAAGCTTTCTTT.

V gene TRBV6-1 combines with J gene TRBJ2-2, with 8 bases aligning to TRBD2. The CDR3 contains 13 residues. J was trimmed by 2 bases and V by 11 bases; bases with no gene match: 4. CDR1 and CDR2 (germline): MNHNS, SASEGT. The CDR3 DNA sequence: TGTGCCTCGCGGGGGGCCAACACCGGGGAGCTGTTTTTT. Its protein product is CASRGANTGELFF.

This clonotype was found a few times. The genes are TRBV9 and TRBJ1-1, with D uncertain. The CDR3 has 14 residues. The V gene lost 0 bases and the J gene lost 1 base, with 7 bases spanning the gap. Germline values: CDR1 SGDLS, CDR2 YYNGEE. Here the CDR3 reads CASSVVEGNTEAFF. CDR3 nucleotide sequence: TGTGCCAGCAGCGTAGTAGAGGGGAACACTGAAGCTTTCTTT.

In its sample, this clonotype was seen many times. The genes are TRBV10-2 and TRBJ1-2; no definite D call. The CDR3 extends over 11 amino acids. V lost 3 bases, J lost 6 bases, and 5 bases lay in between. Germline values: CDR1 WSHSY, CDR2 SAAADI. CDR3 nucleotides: TGCGCCAGCAGTGACGGACATGGCTACACCTTC. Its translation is CASSDGHGYTF.

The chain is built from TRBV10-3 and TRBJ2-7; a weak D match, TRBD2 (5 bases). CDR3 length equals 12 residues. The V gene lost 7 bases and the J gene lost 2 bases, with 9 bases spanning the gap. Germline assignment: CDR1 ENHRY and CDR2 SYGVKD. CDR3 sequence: CAIKEDPYEQYF. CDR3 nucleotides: TGTGCCATCAAGGAGGACCCCTACGAGCAGTACTTC.

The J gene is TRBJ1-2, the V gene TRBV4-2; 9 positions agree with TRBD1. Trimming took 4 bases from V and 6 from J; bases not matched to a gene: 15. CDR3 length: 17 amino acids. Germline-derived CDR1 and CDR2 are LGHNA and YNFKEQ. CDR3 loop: CASSRAATGGVENGYTF. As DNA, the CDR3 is TGTGCCAGCAGCCGAGCAGCCACAGGGGGCGTAGAGAATGGCTACACCTTC.

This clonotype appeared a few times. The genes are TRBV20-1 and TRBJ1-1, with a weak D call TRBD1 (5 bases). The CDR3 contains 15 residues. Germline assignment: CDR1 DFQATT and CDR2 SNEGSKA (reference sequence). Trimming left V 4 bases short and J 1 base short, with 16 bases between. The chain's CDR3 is CSAKPIQVPNTEAFF. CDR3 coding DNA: TGCAGTGCTAAACCGATACAGGTTCCGAACACTGAAGCTTTCTTT.

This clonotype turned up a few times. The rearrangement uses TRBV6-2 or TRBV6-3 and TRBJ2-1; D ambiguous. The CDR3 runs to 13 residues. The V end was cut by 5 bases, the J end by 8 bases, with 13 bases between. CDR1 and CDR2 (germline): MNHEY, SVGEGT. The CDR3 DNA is TGTGCCAGCAGTCACGTTTGGGGTGATGAGCAGTTCTTC. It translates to CASSHVWGDEQFF.

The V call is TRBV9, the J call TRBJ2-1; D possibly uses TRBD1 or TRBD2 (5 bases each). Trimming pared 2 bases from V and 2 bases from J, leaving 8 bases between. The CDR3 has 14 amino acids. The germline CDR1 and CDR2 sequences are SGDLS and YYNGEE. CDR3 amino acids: CASSVVGAYNEQFF. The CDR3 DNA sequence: TGTGCCAGCAGCGTGGTGGGGGCCTACAATGAGCAGTTCTTC.

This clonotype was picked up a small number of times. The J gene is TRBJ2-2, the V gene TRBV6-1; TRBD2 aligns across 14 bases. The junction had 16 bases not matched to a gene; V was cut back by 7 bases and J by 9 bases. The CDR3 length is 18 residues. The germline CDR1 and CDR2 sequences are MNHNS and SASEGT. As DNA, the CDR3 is TGTGCCAGCAAAGGACTAGCGGGGGGCCCTTCTAACTTCCGGGAGCTGTTTTTT. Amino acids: CASKGLAGGPSNFRELFF.

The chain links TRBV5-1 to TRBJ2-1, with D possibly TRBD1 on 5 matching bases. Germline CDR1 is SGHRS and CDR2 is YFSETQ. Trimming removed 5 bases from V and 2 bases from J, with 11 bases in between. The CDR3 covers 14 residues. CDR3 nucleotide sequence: TGCGCCAGCAGTGTCACACAGGCCTACAATGAGCAGTTCTTC. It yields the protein CASSVTQAYNEQFF.

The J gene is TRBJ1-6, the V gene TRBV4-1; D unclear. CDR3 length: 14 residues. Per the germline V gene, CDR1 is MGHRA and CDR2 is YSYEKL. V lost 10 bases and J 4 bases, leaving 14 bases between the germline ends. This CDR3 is CATGPLVYNSPLHF. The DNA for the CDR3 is TGCGCCACCGGCCCATTGGTATATAATTCACCCCTCCACTTT.

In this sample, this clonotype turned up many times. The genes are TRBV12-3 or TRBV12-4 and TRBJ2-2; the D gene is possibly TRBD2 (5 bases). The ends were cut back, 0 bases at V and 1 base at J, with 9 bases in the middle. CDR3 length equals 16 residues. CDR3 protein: CASSLARVLNTGELFF. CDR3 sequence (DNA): TGTGCCAGCAGTTTAGCGAGGGTATTGAACACCGGGGAGCTGTTTTTT.

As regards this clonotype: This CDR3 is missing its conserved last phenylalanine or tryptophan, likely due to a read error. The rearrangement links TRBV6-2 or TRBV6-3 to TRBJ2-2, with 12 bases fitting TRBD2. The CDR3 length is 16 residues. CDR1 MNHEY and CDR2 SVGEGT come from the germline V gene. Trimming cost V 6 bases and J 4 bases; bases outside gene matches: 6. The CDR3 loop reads CASSATSGGSTGELFL. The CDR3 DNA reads TGTGCCAGCAGCGCCACTAGCGGGGGGTCCACCGGGGAGCTGTTTCTT.

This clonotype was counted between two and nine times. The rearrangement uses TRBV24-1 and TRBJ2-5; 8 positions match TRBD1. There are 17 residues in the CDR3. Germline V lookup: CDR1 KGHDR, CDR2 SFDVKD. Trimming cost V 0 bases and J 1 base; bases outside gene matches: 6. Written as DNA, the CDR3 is TGTGCCACCAGTGATTTGCGGGGACAGGACGCCCAAGAGACCCAGTACTTC. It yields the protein CATSDLRGQDAQETQYF.

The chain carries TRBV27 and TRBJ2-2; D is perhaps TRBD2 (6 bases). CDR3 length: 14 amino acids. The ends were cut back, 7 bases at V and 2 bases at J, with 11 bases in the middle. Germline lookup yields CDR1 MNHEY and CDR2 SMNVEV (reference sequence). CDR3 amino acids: CASTKRVNTGELFF. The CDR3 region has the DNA TGTGCCAGCACAAAGCGGGTAAACACCGGGGAGCTGTTTTTT.

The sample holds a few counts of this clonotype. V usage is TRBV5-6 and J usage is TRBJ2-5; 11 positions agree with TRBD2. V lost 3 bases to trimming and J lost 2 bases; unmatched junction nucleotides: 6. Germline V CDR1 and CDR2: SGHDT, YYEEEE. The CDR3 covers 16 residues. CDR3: CASSSILAGVQETQYF. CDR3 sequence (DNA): TGTGCCAGCAGCTCAATACTAGCGGGGGTACAAGAGACCCAGTACTTC. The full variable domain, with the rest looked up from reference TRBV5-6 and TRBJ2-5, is DAGVTQSPTHLIKTRGQQVTLRCSPKSGHDTVSWYQQALGQGPQFIFQYYEEEERQRGNFPDRFSGHQFPNYSSELNVNALLLGDSALYLCASSSILAGVQETQYFGPGTRLLVL.

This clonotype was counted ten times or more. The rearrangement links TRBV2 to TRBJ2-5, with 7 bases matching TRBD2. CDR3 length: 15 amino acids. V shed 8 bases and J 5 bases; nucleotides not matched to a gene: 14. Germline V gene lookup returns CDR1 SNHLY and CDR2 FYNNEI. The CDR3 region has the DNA TGTGCCAGCCGTAAAGGGGCGGCCGGGGGGGAGACCCAGTACTTC. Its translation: CASRKGAAGGETQYF.

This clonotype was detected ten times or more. The CDR3 spells CASSLDAGGAGIREQFF. The CDR3 coding sequence is TGTGCCAGCAGCTTAGACGCGGGGGGGGCAGGGATCCGCGAGCAGTTCTTC. The rearrangement uses TRBV11-2 and TRBJ2-1; 9 bases line up with TRBD2. The germline gives CDR1 SGHAT, CDR2 FQNNGV. The CDR3 loop spans 17 amino acids. Losses at the gene ends were 0 bases for V and 10 bases for J; bases not matched to a gene: 13. The variable domain in full, with the rest retrieved from reference TRBV11-2 and TRBJ2-1, is EAGVAQSPRYKIIEKRQSVAFWCNPISGHATLYWYQQILGQGPKLLIQFQNNGVVDDSQLPKDRFSAERLKGVDSTLKIQPAKLEDSAVYLCASSLDAGGAGIREQFFGPGTRLTVL.